A selection of T cell receptor beta chains follows, all from one sample in a study of Graves' ophthalmopathy and Graves' hyperthyroidism. TCRdb reprocessed the multiplex PCR reads with MiXCR, giving one entry per CDR3 protein. Counted here are 900,000 to 1,200,000 distinct CDR3 sequences, 35% to 45% occurring once; the ten biggest clones make up around 10%. Sequencing was performed on peripheral blood or thyroid tissue (not recorded which). These receptors came from an adult man with Graves' hyperthyroidism. CDR3s include the opening cysteine and the closing phenylalanine or tryptophan. A D gene is named only where the DNA matches it firmly. The listing skips clone size in some rows; elsewhere it reads once, few, many or a size class.

NA	TRBV2	many	TRBJ2-5	CASTVNAGGVSETQYF	TGTGCCAGCACTGTAAACGCCGGCGGGGTTTCAGAGACCCAGTACTTC
TRBD1	TRBV20-1	many	TRBJ2-2	CSARDPLQGADTGELFF	TGCAGTGCTAGAGATCCCTTACAGGGGGCCGACACCGGGGAGCTGTTTTTT
NA	TRBV6-6	NA	TRBJ1-5	CVSSYDGRVPNQPQHF	TGTGTCAGCAGTTACGACGGTCGCGTCCCAAATCAGCCCCAGCATTTT
NA	TRBV6-5	NA	TRBJ1-2	CASGFGQLGNGYTF	TGTGCCAGCGGGTTCGGCCAACTGGGGAATGGCTACACCTTC
TRBD1	TRBV14	NA	TRBJ2-7	CASSYSTDRGDEQYF	TGTGCCAGCAGTTACTCGACAGACAGGGGAGACGAGCAGTACTTC
NA	TRBV13	many	TRBJ2-5	CASSLQGMVETQYF	TGTGCCAGCAGCTTACAGGGGATGGTGGAGACCCAGTACTTC
TRBD1	TRBV27	few	TRBJ2-7	CASSPGQALYEQYF	TGTGCCAGCAGCCCGGGACAGGCACTCTACGAGCAGTACTTC
NA	TRBV7-2	NA	TRBJ1-3	CASSWEVGLSGNTIYF	TGTGCCAGCAGTTGGGAGGTCGGGCTCTCTGGAAACACCATATATTTT
NA	TRBV12-3/TRBV12-4	few	TRBJ1-2	CASVRGGANYGYTF	TGTGCCAGCGTAAGGGGGGGAGCTAACTATGGCTACACCTTC
NA	TRBV10-2	NA	TRBJ1-2	CASSQVADSQNYGYTF	TGCGCCAGCAGCCAAGTGGCGGACAGCCAAAACTATGGCTACACCTTC
NA	TRBV11-1	NA	TRBJ1-4	CASSLVAAGPTNEKLFF	TGTGCCAGCAGCTTAGTGGCGGCAGGCCCAACTAATGAAAAACTGTTTTTT
NA	TRBV5-1	few	TRBJ2-7	CASSLAFPGLNYEQYF	TGCGCCAGCAGCTTGGCCTTCCCGGGATTAAACTACGAGCAGTACTTC
NA	TRBV10-3	many	TRBJ1-2	CAISERGEGYGYTF	TGTGCCATCAGTGAAAGGGGAGAAGGCTATGGCTACACCTTC
NA	TRBV20-1	NA	TRBJ2-5	CSATGGKSTQYF	TGCAGTGCTACTGGGGGGAAATCGACCCAGTACTTC
NA	TRBV13	NA	TRBJ1-4	CASAEEGEKLFF	TGTGCCAGCGCGGAGGAGGGTGAAAAACTGTTTTTT
TRBD2	TRBV12-3/TRBV12-4	once	TRBJ2-7	CASSLELAGGAYEQYF	TGTGCCAGCAGTTTGGAACTAGCGGGAGGTGCATACGAGCAGTACTTC
NA	TRBV29-1	many	TRBJ1-1	CSVLIGNTEAFF	TGCAGCGTTTTAATCGGTAACACTGAAGCTTTCTTT
NA	TRBV9	many	TRBJ2-7	CASSVAYGYEQYF	TGTGCCAGCAGCGTAGCTTACGGTTACGAGCAGTACTTC
NA	TRBV28	few	TRBJ1-1	CASSFGASGSTEAFF	TGTGCCAGCAGTTTTGGGGCCTCCGGTAGTACTGAAGCTTTCTTT
NA	TRBV20-1	many	TRBJ2-5	CSAPDLGETQYF	TGCAGTGCCCCTGACCTCGGAGAGACCCAGTACTTC
TRBD1	TRBV25-1	many	TRBJ2-7	CATRDRDKYEQYF	TGTGCCACCAGGGACAGGGACAAATACGAGCAGTACTTC
NA	TRBV28	NA	TRBJ1-4	CASSLGTQKLFF	TGTGCCAGCAGTTTAGGGACACAAAAACTGTTTTTT
TRBD2	TRBV6-2/TRBV6-3	NA	TRBJ2-7	CASNDGLAGAYEQYF	TGTGCCAGCAACGACGGGCTAGCGGGGGCCTACGAGCAGTACTTC
NA	TRBV4-3	NA	TRBJ2-3	CASSPGRTMTDTQYF	TGCGCCAGCAGCCCCGGGCGGACCATGACAGATACGCAGTATTTT
NA	TRBV4-1	many	TRBJ1-1	CASSQVRSGTEAFF	TGCGCCAGCAGCCAAGTCAGGTCTGGCACTGAAGCTTTCTTT
NA	TRBV5-1	many	TRBJ1-1	CASSLVASRNTEAFF	TGCGCCAGCAGCTTGGTAGCCTCCCGGAACACTGAAGCTTTCTTT
NA	TRBV20-1	few	TRBJ2-7	CSARSRSWGSYEQYF	TGCAGTGCTAGAAGCCGCTCGTGGGGCTCCTACGAGCAGTACTTC
TRBD1	TRBV15	few	TRBJ1-6	CATSRDGPGQGAIGNSPLHF	TGTGCCACCAGCAGAGATGGCCCGGGACAGGGGGCAATTGGGAATTCACCCCTCCACTTT
NA	TRBV10-3	many	TRBJ2-7	CAISGRERSSYEQYF	TGTGCCATCAGTGGAAGAGAAAGAAGCTCCTACGAGCAGTACTTC
NA	TRBV5-1	NA	TRBJ1-1	CASSLGRHRNTEAFF	TGCGCCAGCAGCTTGGGCCGACACCGAAACACTGAAGCTTTCTTT
NA	TRBV6-2/TRBV6-3	NA	TRBJ1-1	CASICGRYETEAFF	TGTGCCAGCATCTGTGGGAGGTACGAGACTGAAGCTTTCTTT
NA	TRBV6-2/TRBV6-3	NA	TRBJ1-5	CATETGHSNQPQHF	TGTGCCACCGAGACAGGACATAGCAATCAGCCCCAGCATTTT
TRBD1	TRBV20-1	NA	TRBJ2-5	CSARSPWDRRLQETQYF	TGCAGTGCTAGATCTCCTTGGGACAGGAGGCTCCAAGAGACCCAGTACTTC
NA	TRBV11-2	NA	TRBJ1-6	CASRESAGNSPLHF	TGTGCCAGCAGAGAATCGGCAGGGAATTCACCCCTCCACTTT
TRBD1	TRBV2	NA	TRBJ2-7	CASTGGVHYEQYF	TGTGCCAGCACAGGGGGCGTTCACTACGAGCAGTACTTC
NA	TRBV19	few	TRBJ2-7	CASSPQGVNYEQYF	TGTGCCTCAAGTCCCCAGGGAGTAAATTACGAGCAGTACTTC
TRBD1	TRBV6-6	few	TRBJ1-6	CASSYEGALSPLHF	TGTGCCAGCAGTTACGAGGGGGCGCTTTCACCCCTCCACTTT
NA	TRBV7-9	NA	TRBJ2-5	CASSFPGEGTQYF	TGTGCCAGCAGCTTTCCCGGGGAAGGGACCCAGTACTTC
NA	TRBV7-9	many	TRBJ1-2	CASSWPEGNYYGYTF	TGTGCCAGCAGCTGGCCGGAGGGGAACTACTATGGCTACACCTTC
NA	TRBV2	NA	TRBJ2-2	CASSEPVGELFF	TGTGCCAGCAGTGAGCCCGTCGGGGAGCTGTTTTTT
NA	TRBV2	NA	TRBJ2-1	CASSGYSSYNEQFF	TGTGCCAGCAGTGGGTATAGCTCCTACAATGAGCAGTTCTTC
NA	TRBV30	NA	TRBJ2-2	CAWSVPRAGGELFF	TGTGCCTGGAGTGTACCCCGGGCGGGCGGGGAGCTGTTTTTT
NA	TRBV6-5	many	TRBJ2-5	CASSYRGRETQYF	TGTGCCAGCAGTTACCGAGGTCGGGAGACCCAGTACTTC
NA	TRBV19	many	TRBJ1-5	CASSIRVRSPQHF	TGTGCCAGTAGTATCAGGGTTAGGTCGCCCCAGCATTTT
TRBD1	TRBV5-5	many	TRBJ2-5	CASSRRTGEKQETQYF	TGTGCCAGCAGCCGTCGGACAGGCGAAAAACAAGAGACCCAGTACTTC
NA	TRBV29-1	many	TRBJ1-2	CSVPSKSSDLRGGYTF	TGCAGCGTTCCATCCAAGTCTTCCGATCTCCGAGGGGGCTACACCTTC
NA	TRBV7-9	many	TRBJ2-7	CASSPGGQSYEQYF	TGTGCCAGCAGCCCGGGAGGACAGTCCTACGAGCAGTACTTC
TRBD2	TRBV11-2	NA	TRBJ2-7	CASSPREARPPYEQYF	TGCGCCAGCAGCCCTCGGGAGGCACGTCCCCCCTACGAGCAGTACTTC
TRBD2	TRBV7-9	NA	TRBJ2-5	CAIGGTSGPAEETQYF	TGTGCCATAGGTGGGACTAGCGGGCCGGCAGAAGAGACCCAGTACTTC
NA	TRBV30	few	TRBJ1-6	CAWSFPGVILALHF	TGTGCCTGGAGTTTCCCAGGGGTAATCCTTGCCCTCCACTTT
NA	TRBV7-9	many	TRBJ2-7	CASSLARRSSYEQYF	TGTGCCAGCAGCTTAGCAAGGAGAAGCTCCTACGAGCAGTACTTC
NA	TRBV19	many	TRBJ1-5	CASSMRESNQPQHF	TGTGCCAGTAGTATGAGGGAGTCAAATCAGCCCCAGCATTTT
NA	TRBV9	NA	TRBJ2-7	CASSPRLGEQYF	TGTGCCAGCAGCCCGCGATTGGGCGAGCAGTACTTC
NA	TRBV6-2/TRBV6-3	few	TRBJ2-7	CASSYRTVTEQYF	TGTGCCAGCAGTTACCGGACAGTTACCGAGCAGTACTTC
NA	TRBV10-2	few	TRBJ2-7	CASSERQFGYEQYF	TGTGCCAGCAGTGAGCGACAATTTGGATACGAGCAGTACTTC
TRBD1	TRBV28	NA	TRBJ1-6	CASSLPDREPNSPLHF	TGTGCCAGCAGTTTACCCGACAGGGAGCCTAATTCACCCCTCCACTTT
NA	TRBV7-3	many	TRBJ2-6	CASSLEANVLTF	TGTGCCAGCAGCCTGGAGGCCAACGTCCTGACTTTC
TRBD1	TRBV29-1	NA	TRBJ2-7	CSPTGGSYEQYF	TGCAGCCCGACAGGGGGTTCCTACGAGCAGTACTTC
NA	TRBV7-2	few	TRBJ1-2	CASSAAQQGGYTF	TGTGCCAGCAGCGCGGCCCAGCAGGGCGGCTACACCTTC
TRBD1	TRBV29-1	once	TRBJ2-2	CSVEEDRGRTGELFF	TGCAGCGTTGAAGAGGACAGGGGACGCACCGGGGAGCTGTTTTTT